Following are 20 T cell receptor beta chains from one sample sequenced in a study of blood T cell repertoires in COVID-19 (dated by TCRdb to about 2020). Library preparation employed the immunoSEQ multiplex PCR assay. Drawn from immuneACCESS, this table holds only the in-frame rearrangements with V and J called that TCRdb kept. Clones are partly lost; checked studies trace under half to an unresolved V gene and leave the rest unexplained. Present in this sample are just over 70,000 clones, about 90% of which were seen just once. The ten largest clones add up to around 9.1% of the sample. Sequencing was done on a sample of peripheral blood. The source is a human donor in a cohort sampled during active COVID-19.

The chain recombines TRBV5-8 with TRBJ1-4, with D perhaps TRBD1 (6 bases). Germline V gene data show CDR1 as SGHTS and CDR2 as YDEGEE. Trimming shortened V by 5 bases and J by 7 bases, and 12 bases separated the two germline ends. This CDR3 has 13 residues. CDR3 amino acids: CASRDSRREKLFF. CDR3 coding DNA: TGTGCCAGCAGGGACAGCCGGCGTGAAAAACTGTTTTTT.

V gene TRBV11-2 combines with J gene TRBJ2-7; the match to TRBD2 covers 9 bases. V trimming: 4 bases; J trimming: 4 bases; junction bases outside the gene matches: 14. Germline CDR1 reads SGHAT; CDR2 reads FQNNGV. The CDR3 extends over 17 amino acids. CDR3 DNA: TGTGCCAGCAGCTCCCGAAAGGCCCTAGCGGGGCGGTACGAGCAGTACTTC. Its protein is CASSSRKALAGRYEQYF. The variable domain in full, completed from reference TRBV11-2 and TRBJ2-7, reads EAGVAQSPRYKIIEKRQSVAFWCNPISGHATLYWYQQILGQGPKLLIQFQNNGVVDDSQLPKDRFSAERLKGVDSTLKIQPAKLEDSAVYLCASSSRKALAGRYEQYFGPGTRLTVT.

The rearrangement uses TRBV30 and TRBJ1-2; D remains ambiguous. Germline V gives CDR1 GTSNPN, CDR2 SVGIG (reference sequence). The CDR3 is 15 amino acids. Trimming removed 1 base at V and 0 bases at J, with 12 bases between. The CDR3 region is CAWSGVRLANYGYTF. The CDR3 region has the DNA TGTGCCTGGAGTGGAGTCAGACTTGCTAACTATGGCTACACCTTC.

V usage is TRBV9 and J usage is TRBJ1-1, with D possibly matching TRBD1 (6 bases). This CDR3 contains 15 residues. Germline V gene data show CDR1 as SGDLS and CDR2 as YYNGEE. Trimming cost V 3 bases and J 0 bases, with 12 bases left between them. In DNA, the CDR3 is TGTGCCAGCAGCGCGAACAGGGAGTTGAACACTGAAGCTTTCTTT. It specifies CASSANRELNTEAFF. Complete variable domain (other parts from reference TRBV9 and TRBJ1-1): DSGVTQTPKHLITATGQRVTLRCSPRSGDLSVYWYQQSLDQGLQFLIQYYNGEERAKGNILERFSAQQFPDLHSELNLSSLELGDSALYFCASSANRELNTEAFFGQGTRLTVV.

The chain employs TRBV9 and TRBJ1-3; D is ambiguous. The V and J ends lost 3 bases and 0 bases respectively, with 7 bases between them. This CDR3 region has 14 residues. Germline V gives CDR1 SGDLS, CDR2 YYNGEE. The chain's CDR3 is CASSGLSSGNTIYF. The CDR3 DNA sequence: TGTGCCAGCAGCGGCCTTAGCTCTGGAAACACCATATATTTT.

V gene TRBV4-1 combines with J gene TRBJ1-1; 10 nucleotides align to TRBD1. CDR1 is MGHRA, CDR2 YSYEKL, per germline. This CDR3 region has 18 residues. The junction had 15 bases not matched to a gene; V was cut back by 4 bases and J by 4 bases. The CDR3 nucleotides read TGCGCCAGCAGCCGATCGTTCCTTGGACAGGGGGGGACCACTGAAGCTTTCTTT. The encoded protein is CASSRSFLGQGGTTEAFF.

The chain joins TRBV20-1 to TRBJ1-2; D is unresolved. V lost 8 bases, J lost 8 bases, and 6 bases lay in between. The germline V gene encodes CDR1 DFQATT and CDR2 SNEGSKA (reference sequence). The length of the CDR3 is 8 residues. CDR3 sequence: CSHQGYTF. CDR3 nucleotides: TGCAGTCACCAGGGCTACACCTTC.

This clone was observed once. The CDR3 spells CASSLDRGQGAGAFF. In DNA form, the CDR3 reads TGTGCCAGCAGCTTAGATCGGGGACAGGGAGCGGGAGCTTTCTTT. The chain combines TRBV11-2 with TRBJ1-1; 9 bases match TRBD1. The germline CDR1 and CDR2 sequences are SGHAT and FQNNGV. This CDR3 region has 15 residues. With V trimmed by 0 bases and J by 10 bases, 9 bases remained unmatched.

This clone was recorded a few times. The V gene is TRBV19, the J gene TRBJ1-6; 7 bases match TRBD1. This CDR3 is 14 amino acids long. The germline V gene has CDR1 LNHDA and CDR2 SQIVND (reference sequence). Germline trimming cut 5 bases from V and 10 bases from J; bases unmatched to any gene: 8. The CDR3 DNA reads TGTGCCAGTAGTGCTGACAGGGATGTCTCACCCCTCCACTTT. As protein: CASSADRDVSPLHF.

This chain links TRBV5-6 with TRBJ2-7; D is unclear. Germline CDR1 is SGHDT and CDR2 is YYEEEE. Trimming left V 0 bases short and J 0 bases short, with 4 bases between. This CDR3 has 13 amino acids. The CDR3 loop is CASSLAVSYEQYF. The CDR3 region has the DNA TGTGCCAGCAGCTTGGCGGTCTCCTACGAGCAGTACTTC.

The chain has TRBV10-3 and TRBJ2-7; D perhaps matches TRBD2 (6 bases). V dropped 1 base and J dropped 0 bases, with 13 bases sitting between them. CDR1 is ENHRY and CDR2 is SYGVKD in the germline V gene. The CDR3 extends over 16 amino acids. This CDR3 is CAISELGLLSSYEQYF. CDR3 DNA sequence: TGTGCCATCAGTGAGTTGGGACTCTTAAGCTCCTACGAGCAGTACTTC.

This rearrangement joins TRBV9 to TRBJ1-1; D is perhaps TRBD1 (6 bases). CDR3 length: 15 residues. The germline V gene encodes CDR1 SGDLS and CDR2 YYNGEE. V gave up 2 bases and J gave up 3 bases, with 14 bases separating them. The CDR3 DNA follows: TGTGCCAGCAGCGTGGACAGTACAGGAGACACTGAAGCTTTCTTT. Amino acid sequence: CASSVDSTGDTEAFF.

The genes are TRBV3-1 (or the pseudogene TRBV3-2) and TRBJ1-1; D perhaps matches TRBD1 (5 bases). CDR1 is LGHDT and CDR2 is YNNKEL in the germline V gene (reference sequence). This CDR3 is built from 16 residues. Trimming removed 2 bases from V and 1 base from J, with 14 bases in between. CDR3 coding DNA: TGTGCCAGCAGCCAAAGGTCCGGGACTTCGAACACTGAAGCTTTCTTT. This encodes CASSQRSGTSNTEAFF.

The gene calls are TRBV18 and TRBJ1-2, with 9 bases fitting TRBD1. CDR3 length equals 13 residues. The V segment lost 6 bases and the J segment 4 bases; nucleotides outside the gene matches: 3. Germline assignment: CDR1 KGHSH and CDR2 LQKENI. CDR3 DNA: TGTGCCAGCTCGCCGGACAGGGGCTATGGCTACACCTTC. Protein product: CASSPDRGYGYTF.

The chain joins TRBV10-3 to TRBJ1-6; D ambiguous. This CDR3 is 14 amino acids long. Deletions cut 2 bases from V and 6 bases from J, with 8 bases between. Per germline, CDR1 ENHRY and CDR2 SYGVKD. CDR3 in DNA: TGTGCCATCAGTGAGGGGCCCTCTAATTCACCCCTCCACTTT. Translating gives CAISEGPSNSPLHF.

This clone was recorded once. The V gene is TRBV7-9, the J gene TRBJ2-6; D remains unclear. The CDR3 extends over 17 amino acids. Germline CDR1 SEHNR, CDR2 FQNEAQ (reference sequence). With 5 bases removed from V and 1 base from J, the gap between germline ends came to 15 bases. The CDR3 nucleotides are TGTGCCAGCAGCCCTACGCGCGCAACTTCTGGGGCCAACGTCCTGACTTTC. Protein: CASSPTRATSGANVLTF.

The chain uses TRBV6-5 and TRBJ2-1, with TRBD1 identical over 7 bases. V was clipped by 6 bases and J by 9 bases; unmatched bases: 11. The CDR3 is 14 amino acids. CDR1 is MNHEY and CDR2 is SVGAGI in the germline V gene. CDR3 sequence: CASRRGGPMGEQFF. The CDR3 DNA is TGTGCCAGCAGGAGAGGGGGCCCTATGGGTGAGCAGTTCTTC.

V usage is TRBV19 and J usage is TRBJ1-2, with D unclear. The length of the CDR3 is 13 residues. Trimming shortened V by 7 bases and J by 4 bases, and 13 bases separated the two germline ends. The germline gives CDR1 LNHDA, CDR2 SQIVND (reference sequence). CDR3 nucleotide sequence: TGTGCCAGTACCCAGAGAGGTAGCTATGGCTACACCTTC. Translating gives CASTQRGSYGYTF.

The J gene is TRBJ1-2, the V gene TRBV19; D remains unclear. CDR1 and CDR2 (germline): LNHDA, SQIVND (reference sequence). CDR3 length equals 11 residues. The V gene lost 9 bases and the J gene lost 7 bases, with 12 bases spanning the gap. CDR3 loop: CASLGGSGYTF. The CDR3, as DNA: TGTGCCAGCCTAGGAGGCAGTGGCTACACCTTC. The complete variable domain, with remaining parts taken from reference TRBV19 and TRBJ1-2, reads DGGITQSPKYLFRKEGQNVTLSCEQNLNHDAMYWYRQDPGQGLRLIYYSQIVNDFQKGDIAEGYSVSREKKESFPLTVTSAQKNPTAFYLCASLGGSGYTFGSGTRLTVV.

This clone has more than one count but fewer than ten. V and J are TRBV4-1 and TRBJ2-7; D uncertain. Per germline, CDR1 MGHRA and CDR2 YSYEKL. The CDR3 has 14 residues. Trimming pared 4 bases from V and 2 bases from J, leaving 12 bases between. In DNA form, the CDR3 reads TGCGCCAGCAGCCCGAGCCGGTCCACCTACGAGCAGTACTTC. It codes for CASSPSRSTYEQYF.